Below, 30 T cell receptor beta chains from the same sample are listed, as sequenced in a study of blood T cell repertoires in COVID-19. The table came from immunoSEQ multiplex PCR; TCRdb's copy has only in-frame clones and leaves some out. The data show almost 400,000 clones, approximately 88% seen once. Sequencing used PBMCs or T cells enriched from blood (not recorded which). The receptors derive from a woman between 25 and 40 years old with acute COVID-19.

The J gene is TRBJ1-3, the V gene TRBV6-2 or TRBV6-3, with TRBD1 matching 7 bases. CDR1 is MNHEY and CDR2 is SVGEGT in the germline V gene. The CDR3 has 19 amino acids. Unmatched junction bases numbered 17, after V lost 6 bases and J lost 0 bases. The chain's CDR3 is CASSRGQSKLSLSGNTIYF. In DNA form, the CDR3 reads TGTGCCAGCAGCCGGGGACAGTCAAAGCTCAGTCTCTCTGGAAACACCATATATTTT.

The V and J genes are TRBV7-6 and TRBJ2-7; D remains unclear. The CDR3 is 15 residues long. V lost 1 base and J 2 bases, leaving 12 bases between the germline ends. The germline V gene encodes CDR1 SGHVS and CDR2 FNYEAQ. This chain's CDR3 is CASSLGAAEPYEQYF. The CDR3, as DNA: TGTGCCAGCAGCTTAGGGGCCGCAGAACCCTACGAGCAGTACTTC.

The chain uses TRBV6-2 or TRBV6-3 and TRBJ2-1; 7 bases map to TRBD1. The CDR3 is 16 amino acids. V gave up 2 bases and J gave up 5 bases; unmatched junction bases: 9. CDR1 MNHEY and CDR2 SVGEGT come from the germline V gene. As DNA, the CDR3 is TGTGCCAGCAGTTACGGGTTCTGGCAGGGGGACAATGAGCAGTTCTTC. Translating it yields CASSYGFWQGDNEQFF.

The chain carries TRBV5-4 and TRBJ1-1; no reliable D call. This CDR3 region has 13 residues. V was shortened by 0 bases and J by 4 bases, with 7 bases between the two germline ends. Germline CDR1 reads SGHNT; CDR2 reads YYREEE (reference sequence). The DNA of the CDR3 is TGTGCCAGCAGCTTGGTAGGGAGCACTGAAGCTTTCTTT. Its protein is CASSLVGSTEAFF.

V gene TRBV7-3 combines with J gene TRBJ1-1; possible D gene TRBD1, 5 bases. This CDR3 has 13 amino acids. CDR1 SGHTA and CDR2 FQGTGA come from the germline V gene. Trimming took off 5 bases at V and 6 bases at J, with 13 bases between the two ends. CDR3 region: CASSNQGLAEAFF. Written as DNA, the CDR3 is TGTGCCAGCAGCAACCAGGGATTGGCTGAAGCTTTCTTT.

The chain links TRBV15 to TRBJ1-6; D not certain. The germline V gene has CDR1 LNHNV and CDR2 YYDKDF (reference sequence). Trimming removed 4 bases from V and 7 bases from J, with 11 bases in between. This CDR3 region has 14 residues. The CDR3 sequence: CATSIPESNSPLHF. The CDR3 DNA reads TGTGCCACCAGCATACCCGAGAGCAATTCACCCCTCCACTTT.

This CDR3 reads CAGRTGLGYTF. Here the CDR3 DNA reads TGTGCCGGAAGGACAGGGCTTGGCTACACCTTC. The chain combines TRBV19 with TRBJ1-2, with 8 bases matching TRBD1. Germline V gene sequence: CDR1 LNHDA, CDR2 SQIVND (reference sequence). J gave up 7 bases and V 11 bases, and 6 bases lay outside the gene matches. The CDR3 extends over 11 amino acids.

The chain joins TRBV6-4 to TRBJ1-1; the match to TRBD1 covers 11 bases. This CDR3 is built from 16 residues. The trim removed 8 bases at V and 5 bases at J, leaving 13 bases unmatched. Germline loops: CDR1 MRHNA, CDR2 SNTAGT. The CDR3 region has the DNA TGTGCCAGCCCCCCGGGACAGGGGGTTGAACGGACTGAAGCTTTCTTT. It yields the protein CASPPGQGVERTEAFF.

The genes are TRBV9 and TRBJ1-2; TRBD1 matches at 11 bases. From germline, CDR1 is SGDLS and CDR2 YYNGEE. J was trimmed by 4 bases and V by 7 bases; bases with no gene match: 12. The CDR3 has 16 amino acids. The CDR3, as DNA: TGTGCCAGCGCGTACCCCCGGACAGGGGGCGGCTATGGCTACACCTTC. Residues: CASAYPRTGGGYGYTF.

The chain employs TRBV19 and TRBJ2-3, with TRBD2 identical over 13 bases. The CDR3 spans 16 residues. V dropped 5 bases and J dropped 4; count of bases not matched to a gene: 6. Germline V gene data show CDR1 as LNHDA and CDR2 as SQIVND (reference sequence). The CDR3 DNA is TGTGCCAGTAGTGAACTAGCGGGGGGGATGGCAGATACGCAGTATTTT. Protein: CASSELAGGMADTQYF.

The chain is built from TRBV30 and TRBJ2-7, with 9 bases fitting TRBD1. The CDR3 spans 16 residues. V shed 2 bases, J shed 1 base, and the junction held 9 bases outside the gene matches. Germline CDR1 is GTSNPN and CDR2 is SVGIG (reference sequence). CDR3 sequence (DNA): TGTGCCTGGAGTTCCCCCGGGACAGGGTCGTCCTACGAGCAGTACTTC. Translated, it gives CAWSSPGTGSSYEQYF.

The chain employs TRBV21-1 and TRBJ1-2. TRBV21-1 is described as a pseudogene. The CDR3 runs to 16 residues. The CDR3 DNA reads TGTGCCAGCAGCACCCCGATTCTACTTCGGGGGAGCGGCTACACCTTC. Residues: CASSTPILLRGSGYTF.

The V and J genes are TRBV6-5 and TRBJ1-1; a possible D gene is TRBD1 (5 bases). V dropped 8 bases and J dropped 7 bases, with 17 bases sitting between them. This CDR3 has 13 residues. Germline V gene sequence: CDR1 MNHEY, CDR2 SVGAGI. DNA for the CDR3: TGTGCCAGCGGTAAATTCCAGGGTAATGAAGCTTTCTTT. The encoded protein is CASGKFQGNEAFF.

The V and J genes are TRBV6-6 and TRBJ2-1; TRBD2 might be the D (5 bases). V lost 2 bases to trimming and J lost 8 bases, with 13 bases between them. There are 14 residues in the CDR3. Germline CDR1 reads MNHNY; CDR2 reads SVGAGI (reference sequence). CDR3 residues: CASSYGSARDEQFF. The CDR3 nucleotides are TGTGCCAGCAGTTACGGTAGTGCGAGGGATGAGCAGTTCTTC.

This chain's CDR3 is CASTSSGFLSGELFF. The CDR3 DNA sequence: TGTGCCAGCACCTCTAGCGGTTTTCTCTCCGGGGAGCTGTTTTTT. This sequence joins TRBV11-1 and TRBJ2-2; the match to TRBD2 covers 7 bases. There are 15 residues in the CDR3. Germline V gives CDR1 SGHAT, CDR2 FQDESV (reference sequence). The V segment lost 7 bases and the J segment 6 bases; nucleotides outside the gene matches: 11. Combining the CDR3 with reference TRBV11-1 and TRBJ2-2 gives the whole variable domain EAEVAQSPRYKITEKSQAVAFWCDPISGHATLYWYRQILGQGPELLVQFQDESVVDDSQLPKDRFSAERLKGVDSTLKIQPAELGDSAMYLCASTSSGFLSGELFFGEGSRLTVL.

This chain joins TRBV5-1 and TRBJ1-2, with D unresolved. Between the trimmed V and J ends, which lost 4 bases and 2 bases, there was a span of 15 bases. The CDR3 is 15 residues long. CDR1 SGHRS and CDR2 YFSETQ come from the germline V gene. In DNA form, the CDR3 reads TGCGCCAGCAGCCCTTCTCAGCGCGGCAACTATGGCTACACCTTC. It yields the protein CASSPSQRGNYGYTF.

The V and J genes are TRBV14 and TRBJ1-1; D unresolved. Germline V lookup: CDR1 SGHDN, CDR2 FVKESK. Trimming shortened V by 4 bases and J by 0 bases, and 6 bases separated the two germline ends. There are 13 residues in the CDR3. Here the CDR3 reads CASSPTLNTEAFF. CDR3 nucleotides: TGTGCCAGCAGCCCGACACTGAACACTGAAGCTTTCTTT.

The CDR3 region is CASSSLAGGRTGGELFF. Here the CDR3 DNA reads TGCGCCAGCAGCTCACTAGCGGGGGGCCGGACGGGCGGGGAGCTGTTTTTT. The rearrangement uses TRBV5-1 and TRBJ2-2; 12 positions match TRBD2. Germline loops: CDR1 SGHRS, CDR2 YFSETQ. The CDR3 runs to 17 residues. With V trimmed by 3 bases and J by 7 bases, 10 bases remained unmatched.

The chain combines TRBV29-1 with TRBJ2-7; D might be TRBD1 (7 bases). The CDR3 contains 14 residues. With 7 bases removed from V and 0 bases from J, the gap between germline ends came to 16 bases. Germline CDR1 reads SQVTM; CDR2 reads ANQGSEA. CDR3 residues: CSAAGGQSSYEQYF. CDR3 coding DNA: TGCAGCGCCGCAGGGGGGCAGAGCTCCTACGAGCAGTACTTC.

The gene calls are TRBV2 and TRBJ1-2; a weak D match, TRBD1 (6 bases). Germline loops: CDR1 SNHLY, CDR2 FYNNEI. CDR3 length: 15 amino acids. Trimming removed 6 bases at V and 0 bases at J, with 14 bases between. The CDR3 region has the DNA TGTGCCAGCAGCTGGACAGCTCAAGCTAACTATGGCTACACCTTC. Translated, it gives CASSWTAQANYGYTF.

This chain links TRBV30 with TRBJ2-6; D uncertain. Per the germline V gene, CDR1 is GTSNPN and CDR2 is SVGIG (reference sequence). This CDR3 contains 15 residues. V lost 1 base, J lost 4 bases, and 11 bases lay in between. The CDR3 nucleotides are TGTGCCTGGAGTGGTGAGGAGATGGGGGCCAACGTCCTGACTTTC. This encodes CAWSGEEMGANVLTF.

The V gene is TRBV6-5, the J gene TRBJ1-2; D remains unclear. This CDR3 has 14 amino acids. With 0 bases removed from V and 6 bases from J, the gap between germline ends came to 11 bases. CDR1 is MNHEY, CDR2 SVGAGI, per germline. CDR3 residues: CASSYSSPVNGYTF. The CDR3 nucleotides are TGTGCCAGCAGTTACTCGAGCCCGGTAAATGGCTACACCTTC.

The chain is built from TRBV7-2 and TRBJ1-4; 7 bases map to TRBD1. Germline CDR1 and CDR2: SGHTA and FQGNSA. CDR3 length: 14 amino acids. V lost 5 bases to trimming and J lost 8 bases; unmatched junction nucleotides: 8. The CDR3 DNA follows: TGTGCCAGCAGCCTTGACAGGGTTTCGGAAAAACTGTTTTTT. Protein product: CASSLDRVSEKLFF. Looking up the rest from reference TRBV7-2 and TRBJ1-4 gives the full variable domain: GAGVSQSPSNKVTEKGKDVELRCDPISGHTALYWYRQSLGQGLEFLIYFQGNSAPDKSGLPSDRFSAERTGGSVSTLTIQRTQQEDSAVYLCASSLDRVSEKLFFGSGTQLSVL.

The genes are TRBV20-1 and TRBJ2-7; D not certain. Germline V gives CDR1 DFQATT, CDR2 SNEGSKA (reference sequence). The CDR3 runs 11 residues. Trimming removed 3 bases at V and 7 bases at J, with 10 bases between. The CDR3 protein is CSASQRGEQYF. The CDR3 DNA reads TGCAGTGCTAGCCAGCGTGGGGAGCAGTACTTC.

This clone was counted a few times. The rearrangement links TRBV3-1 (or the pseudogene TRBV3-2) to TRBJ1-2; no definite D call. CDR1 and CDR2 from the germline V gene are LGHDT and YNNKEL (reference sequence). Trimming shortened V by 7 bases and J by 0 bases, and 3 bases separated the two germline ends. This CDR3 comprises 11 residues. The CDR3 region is CASTSNYGYTF. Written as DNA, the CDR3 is TGTGCCAGCACCTCTAACTATGGCTACACCTTC.

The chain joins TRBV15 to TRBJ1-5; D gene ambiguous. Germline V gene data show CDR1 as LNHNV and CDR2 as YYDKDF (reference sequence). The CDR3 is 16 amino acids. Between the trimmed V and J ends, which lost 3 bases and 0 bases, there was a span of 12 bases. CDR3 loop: CATSSIWRDSNQPQHF. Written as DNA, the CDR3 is TGTGCCACCAGCAGTATATGGAGAGATAGCAATCAGCCCCAGCATTTT.

The DNA for the CDR3 is TGCGCCAGCCGAACGGGAATTCAACCCCTCCACTTT. This gives the protein CASRTGIQPLHF. This rearrangement joins TRBV10-2 to TRBJ1-6; D gene uncertain. The CDR3 covers 12 residues. CDR1 and CDR2 from the germline V gene are WSHSY and SAAADI. V gave up 8 bases and J gave up 12 bases, with 14 bases separating them.

The CDR3 reads CATSDFSGGGYNEQFF. As DNA, the CDR3 is TGTGCCACCAGTGATTTCTCGGGGGGCGGGTACAATGAGCAGTTCTTC. The chain links TRBV24-1 to TRBJ2-1; perhaps TRBD2 as D (7 bases). CDR1 is KGHDR and CDR2 is SFDVKD in the germline V gene. Trimming took off 1 base at V and 4 bases at J, with 13 bases between the two ends. The CDR3 extends over 16 amino acids.

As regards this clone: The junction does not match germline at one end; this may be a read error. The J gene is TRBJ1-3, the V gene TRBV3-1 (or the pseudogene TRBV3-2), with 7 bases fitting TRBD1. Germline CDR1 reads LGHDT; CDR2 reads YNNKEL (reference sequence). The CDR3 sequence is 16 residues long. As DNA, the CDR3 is TGTGCCAGCAGACAAGGACAGGTTGAATCAGTGAACACCATATATTTT. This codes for CASRQGQVESVNTIYF.

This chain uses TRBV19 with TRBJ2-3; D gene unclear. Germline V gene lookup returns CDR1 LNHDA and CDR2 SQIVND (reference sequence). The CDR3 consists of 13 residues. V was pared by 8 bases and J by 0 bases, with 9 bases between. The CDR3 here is CASGVDSTDTQYF. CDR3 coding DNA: TGTGCCAGTGGAGTTGATAGCACAGATACGCAGTATTTT. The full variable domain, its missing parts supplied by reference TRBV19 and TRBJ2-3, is DGGITQSPKYLFRKEGQNVTLSCEQNLNHDAMYWYRQDPGQGLRLIYYSQIVNDFQKGDIAEGYSVSREKKESFPLTVTSAQKNPTAFYLCASGVDSTDTQYFGPGTRLTVL.